This T cell receptor (beta chain) was sequenced in a study of T-cell reconstitution after alpha-beta-depleted transplantation in children. It was with unique molecular identifiers that the TCRbeta library was prepared. Each CDR3 protein gets one entry after TCRdb re-called the PCR reads with MiXCR. The data hold about 460,000 distinct CDR3 sequences, with over 9.5% observed a single time. Germline loops: CDR1 SQVTM, CDR2 ANQGSEA. The CDR3 has 14 amino acids. V shed 6 bases, J shed 2 bases, and the junction held 8 bases outside the gene matches. The sample was PBMCs, taken before TCRalphabeta/CD19-depleted stem cell transplant. This chain connects TRBV29-1 to TRBJ2-7; 9 nucleotides line up with TRBD1. The sequence came from a child under 10 years old with inherited bone marrow failure, due to receive a stem cell transplant. The CDR3 coding sequence is TGCAGCGTCGGACGGGACAGGGTCGCCTACGAGCAGTACTTC. Residues: CSVGRDRVAYEQYF.